A single sample is the source of the 2 T cell receptor beta chains below, sequenced in a study of cytomegalovirus exposure and HLA in healthy donors. The PCR ran on 60 Vbeta and 13 Jbeta primers. Generated by immunoSEQ multiplex PCR, the TCRdb table keeps only in-frame clones and is missing some. The sample has some 200,000 clones, 65% to 85% seen once; the top ten hold around 1.7%. The sample taken for sequencing was PBMCs. The receptors were gathered from a man aged 45-65 years in good health and CMV-seronegative.

The chain combines TRBV30 with TRBJ2-7, with 8 bases lining up with TRBD1. J gave up 1 base and V 3 bases, and 5 bases lay outside the gene matches. The CDR3 spans 14 residues. In germline, CDR1 is GTSNPN, CDR2 SVGIG (reference sequence). CDR3 sequence reads: CAWRPGQVSYEQYF. The CDR3 DNA reads as TGTGCCTGGAGGCCGGGACAGGTTTCCTACGAGCAGTACTTC.

The chain has TRBV6-1 and TRBJ2-1; maybe TRBD2 (5 bases). Germline values: CDR1 MNHNS, CDR2 SASEGT. This CDR3 comprises 13 residues. The V end lost 6 bases, the J end lost 7 bases, and 13 bases lay between the germline ends. CDR3 in DNA: TGTGCCAGCAGCGCAACTAGAGATAATGAGCAGTTCTTC. Its translation: CASSATRDNEQFF.